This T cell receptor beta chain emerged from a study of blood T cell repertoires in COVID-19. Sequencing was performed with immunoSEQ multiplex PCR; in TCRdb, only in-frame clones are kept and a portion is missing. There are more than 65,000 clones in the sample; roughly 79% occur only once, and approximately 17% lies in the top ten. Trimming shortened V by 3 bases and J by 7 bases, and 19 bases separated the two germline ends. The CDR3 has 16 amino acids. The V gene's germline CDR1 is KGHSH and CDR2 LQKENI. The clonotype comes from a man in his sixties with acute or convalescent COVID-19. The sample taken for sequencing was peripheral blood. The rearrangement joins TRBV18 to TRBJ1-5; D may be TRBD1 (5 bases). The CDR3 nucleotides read TGTGCCAGCTCACCCCAGGGTTTGGGGTCTAAGCAGCCCCAGCATTTT. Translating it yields CASSPQGLGSKQPQHF.